The 21 T cell receptor beta chains below were found in one sample sequenced in a study of TIL therapy for anti-PD-1-resistant metastatic lung cancer. Time point: pre-treatment sample, taken before nivolumab and TIL therapy. This was the immunoSEQ v3 assay. Sequenced by immunoSEQ multiplex PCR; TCRdb stores in-frame clones only, minus some. Among about 47,000 clones listed, about 86% were seen once. The input for sequencing was blood, taken at baseline. These receptors were obtained from a person aged 25 to 85 with non-small cell lung cancer.

This clone has just one count. The chain couples TRBV11-3 to TRBJ2-3; 8 positions agree with TRBD1. V was pared by 5 bases and J by 4 bases, with 11 bases of the junction left unmatched. Looked up from germline, CDR1 is SGHNT and CDR2 is YENEEA. This CDR3 has 16 residues. The DNA for the CDR3 is TGTGCCAGCAGCAGACGACAGGGGACGAACGCAGATACGCAGTATTTT. This encodes CASSRRQGTNADTQYF.

J is TRBJ2-5 and V is TRBV5-5; 8 nucleotides align to TRBD1. Germline V gene data show CDR1 as SGHKS and CDR2 as YYEKEE (reference sequence). The CDR3 runs to 14 residues. V trimming: 4 bases; J trimming: 1 base; junction bases outside the gene matches: 3. The CDR3, as DNA: TGTGCCAGCAGCAGGGGACAGGCCCAAGAGACCCAGTACTTC. Its protein is CASSRGQAQETQYF.

The chain uses TRBV2 and TRBJ2-4; a possible D gene is TRBD1 (5 bases). The CDR3 is made up of 13 amino acids. Trimming stripped 5 bases from V and 2 bases from J, with 7 bases between. The germline V gene encodes CDR1 SNHLY and CDR2 FYNNEI. DNA of the CDR3: TGTGCCAGCAGTCAGGGCCCCAAAAACATTCAGTACTTC. It translates to CASSQGPKNIQYF. Using reference TRBV2 and TRBJ2-4 for the parts outside the CDR3, the full variable domain is EPEVTQTPSHQVTQMGQEVILRCVPISNHLYFYWYRQILGQKVEFLVSFYNNEISEKSEIFDDQFSVERPDGSNFTLKIRSTKLEDSAMYFCASSQGPKNIQYFGAGTRLSVL.

The V call is TRBV5-6, the J call TRBJ2-2; D unclear. In germline, CDR1 is SGHDT, CDR2 YYEEEE. This CDR3 comprises 15 residues. The V and J ends lost 0 bases and 8 bases respectively, with 14 bases between them. DNA for the CDR3: TGTGCCAGCAGCTTGGCAAGCCACGTGAGAGGGGAGCTGTTTTTT. Protein product: CASSLASHVRGELFF. Drawing the rest from reference TRBV5-6 and TRBJ2-2, the complete variable domain is DAGVTQSPTHLIKTRGQQVTLRCSPKSGHDTVSWYQQALGQGPQFIFQYYEEEERQRGNFPDRFSGHQFPNYSSELNVNALLLGDSALYLCASSLASHVRGELFFGEGSRLTVL.

The chain joins TRBV4-1 to TRBJ2-7, with TRBD1 matching 8 bases. Germline CDR1 is MGHRA and CDR2 is YSYEKL. CDR3 size: 14 residues. Trimming cost V 1 base and J 6 bases; bases outside gene matches: 5. The CDR3 bases are TGCGCCAGCAGCCAAGGACACAGGGGGAGCGAGCAGTACTTC. This codes for CASSQGHRGSEQYF.

This clone came up a few times. The chain links TRBV15 to TRBJ2-7, with D tentatively TRBD1 (6 bases). V lost 1 base to trimming and J lost 0 bases, with 7 bases between them. Germline loops: CDR1 LNHNV, CDR2 YYDKDF (reference sequence). The CDR3 consists of 14 residues. Here the CDR3 DNA reads TGTGCCACCAGCAGAGGGGACACCTCCTACGAGCAGTACTTC. Amino acids: CATSRGDTSYEQYF.

The chain couples TRBV11-2 to TRBJ2-2, with D uncertain. Germline loops: CDR1 SGHAT, CDR2 FQNNGV. The CDR3 extends over 16 amino acids. Trimming stripped 2 bases from V and 0 bases from J, with 10 bases between. CDR3 sequence: CASSLRAVTNTGELFF. CDR3 DNA sequence: TGTGCCAGCAGCTTAAGGGCGGTAACGAACACCGGGGAGCTGTTTTTT.

V and J are TRBV11-3 and TRBJ2-6, with 7 positions matching TRBD2. This CDR3 contains 15 residues. With 5 bases clipped from V and 4 bases from J, the junction kept 5 bases outside the gene matches. Germline assignment: CDR1 SGHNT and CDR2 YENEEA. CDR3 residues: CASSPGGPGANVLTF. In DNA form, the CDR3 reads TGTGCCAGCAGCCCGGGGGGTCCAGGGGCCAACGTCCTGACTTTC.

V is TRBV7-8 and J is TRBJ1-5; D remains unclear. V was clipped by 0 bases and J by 6 bases, with 18 bases between them. The CDR3 runs 17 residues. Germline loops: CDR1 SGHVS, CDR2 FQNEAQ. The CDR3 DNA sequence: TGTGCCAGCAGCTTAGCGGGGATGTGGGGAGCGGGTCAGCCCCAGCATTTT. Protein product: CASSLAGMWGAGQPQHF. Drawing the rest from reference TRBV7-8 and TRBJ1-5, the complete variable domain is GAGVSQSPRYKVAKRGQDVALRCDPISGHVSLFWYQQALGQGPEFLTYFQNEAQLDKSGLPSDRFFAERPEGSVSTLKIQRTQQEDSAVYLCASSLAGMWGAGQPQHFGDGTRLSIL.

This clone was seen more than once but under ten times. The rearrangement uses TRBV27 and TRBJ1-6; TRBD1 matches 7 bases. V lost 9 bases and J lost 10; bases outside the gene matches: 12. The CDR3 runs 14 residues. The V gene's germline CDR1 is MNHEY and CDR2 SMNVEV (reference sequence). For the CDR3, the DNA is TGTGCCAGTAGAAATAGAGGGGGCATATCACCCCTCCACTTT. Its translation: CASRNRGGISPLHF.

The chain employs TRBV3-1 (or the pseudogene TRBV3-2) and TRBJ1-2; D might be TRBD1 (5 bases). Trimming removed 3 bases at V and 3 bases at J, with 14 bases between. CDR1 is LGHDT and CDR2 is YNNKEL in the germline V gene (reference sequence). The CDR3 consists of 15 residues. As DNA, the CDR3 is TGTGCCAGCAGCCAGTACCGGGACGAGGACTATGGCTACACCTTC. Amino acid sequence: CASSQYRDEDYGYTF.

The chain couples TRBV19 to TRBJ1-1; D is perhaps TRBD1 (5 bases). The V end lost 5 bases, the J end lost 0 bases, and 10 bases lay between the germline ends. CDR3 length: 14 amino acids. The germline CDR1 and CDR2 sequences are LNHDA and SQIVND (reference sequence). CDR3 sequence (DNA): TGTGCCAGTAGTCTCGGGACGGTGAACACTGAAGCTTTCTTT. Residues: CASSLGTVNTEAFF.

CDR3 nucleotide sequence: TGTGCCAGCTCCCAGGGGACTACATCCTACGAGCAGTACTTC. Protein sequence: CASSQGTTSYEQYF. This sequence joins TRBV18 and TRBJ2-7; the D gene is possibly TRBD2 (7 bases). The CDR3 spans 14 residues. Deletions cut 6 bases from V and 1 base from J, with 13 bases between. In germline, CDR1 is KGHSH, CDR2 LQKENI. Full variable domain (remainder filled in from reference TRBV18 and TRBJ2-7): NAGVMQNPRHLVRRRGQEARLRCSPMKGHSHVYWYRQLPEEGLKFMVYLQKENIIDESGMPKERFSAEFPKEGPSILRIQQVVRGDSAAYFCASSQGTTSYEQYFGPGTRLTVT.

The rearrangement uses TRBV29-1 and TRBJ2-2; 7 positions match TRBD1. This CDR3 region has 13 residues. The V gene end was trimmed by 6 bases and the J gene end by 5 bases; junction bases not matched to a gene: 6. The germline CDR1 and CDR2 sequences are SQVTM and ANQGSEA. In nucleotides, the CDR3 is TGCAGCGTGGACAGGACTGGGACCGGGGAGCTGTTTTTT. Amino acids: CSVDRTGTGELFF.

The gene calls are TRBV10-3 and TRBJ1-1; D uncertain. Germline V gene lookup returns CDR1 ENHRY and CDR2 SYGVKD. CDR3 length: 14 amino acids. Trimming shortened V by 5 bases and J by 4 bases, and 14 bases separated the two germline ends. The CDR3 is CAISLYEGPTEAFF. For the CDR3, the DNA is TGTGCCATCAGTCTCTACGAGGGTCCCACTGAAGCTTTCTTT.

In DNA, the CDR3 is TGTGCCAGCAGTTTTAGAACCATGGGGGACAGTCCTGGGGAGCTGTTTTTT. It codes for CASSFRTMGDSPGELFF. The J gene is TRBJ2-2, the V gene TRBV28; 7 bases match TRBD1. The germline gives CDR1 MDHEN, CDR2 SYDVKM. This CDR3 comprises 17 residues. Germline trimming cut 3 bases from V and 8 bases from J; bases unmatched to any gene: 15.

The rearrangement links TRBV9 to TRBJ1-4, with a weak D call TRBD1 (6 bases). Germline V gene lookup returns CDR1 SGDLS and CDR2 YYNGEE. The V end was cut by 4 bases, the J end by 8 bases, with 18 bases between. This CDR3 is 15 amino acids long. DNA for the CDR3: TGTGCCAGCAGCCAGGGGCGGCCCGAGGGAGAAAAACTGTTTTTT. Translated: CASSQGRPEGEKLFF.

The rearrangement joins TRBV19 to TRBJ1-4, with D maybe TRBD1 (5 bases). V dropped 1 base and J dropped 8 bases, with 20 bases sitting between them. The length of the CDR3 is 17 residues. Germline-derived CDR1 and CDR2 are LNHDA and SQIVND (reference sequence). Here the CDR3 reads CASSIGGDAQSREKLFF. The CDR3 coding sequence is TGTGCCAGTAGTATAGGGGGGGACGCCCAGTCGCGCGAAAAACTGTTTTTT.

The rearrangement uses TRBV10-1 and TRBJ1-2; maybe TRBD1 (6 bases). V was trimmed by 0 bases and J by 8 bases, leaving 10 bases between them. This CDR3 has 13 amino acids. Germline lookup yields CDR1 WNHNN and CDR2 SYGVQD (reference sequence). CDR3 protein: CASSESRGGGYTF. CDR3 DNA sequence: TGCGCCAGCAGTGAGTCGAGGGGGGGCGGCTACACCTTC.

The chain combines TRBV7-9 with TRBJ2-7, with no clear D. The CDR3 sequence is 13 residues long. Germline loops: CDR1 SEHNR, CDR2 FQNEAQ (reference sequence). V was trimmed by 5 bases and J by 2 bases, leaving 10 bases between them. CDR3 residues: CASSPQTAYEQYF. The CDR3 nucleotides read TGTGCCAGCAGCCCCCAAACGGCCTACGAGCAGTACTTC.

J is TRBJ2-5 and V is TRBV3-1 (or the pseudogene TRBV3-2), with D unresolved. CDR3 size: 12 residues. Trimming cost V 4 bases and J 5 bases, with 8 bases left between them. In germline, CDR1 is LGHDT, CDR2 YNNKEL (reference sequence). Here the CDR3 reads CASSLLGETQYF. The CDR3 DNA follows: TGTGCCAGCAGCCTTCTAGGGGAGACCCAGTACTTC.